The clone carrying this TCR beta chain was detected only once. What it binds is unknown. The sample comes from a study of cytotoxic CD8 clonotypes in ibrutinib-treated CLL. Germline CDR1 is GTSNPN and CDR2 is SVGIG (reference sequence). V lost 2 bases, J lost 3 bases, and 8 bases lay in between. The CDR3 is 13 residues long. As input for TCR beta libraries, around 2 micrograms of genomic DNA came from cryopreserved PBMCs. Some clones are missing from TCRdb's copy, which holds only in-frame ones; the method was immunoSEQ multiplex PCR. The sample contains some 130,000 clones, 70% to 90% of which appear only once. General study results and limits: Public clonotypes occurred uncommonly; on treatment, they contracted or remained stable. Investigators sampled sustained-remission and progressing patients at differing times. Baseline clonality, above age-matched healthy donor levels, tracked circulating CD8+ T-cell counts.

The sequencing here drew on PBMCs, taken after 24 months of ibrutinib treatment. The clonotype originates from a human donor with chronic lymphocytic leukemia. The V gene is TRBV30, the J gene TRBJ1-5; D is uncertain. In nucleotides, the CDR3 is TGTGCCTGGAGTAAAGTAGACAATCAGCCCCAGCATTTT. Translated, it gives CAWSKVDNQPQHF.